This T cell receptor beta chain was obtained from a study of shared clonotypes between healthy human individuals. The study's findings and limits: Generation of non-shared clonotypes was less probable than generation of clonotypes shared by all four donors.

Sequenced by immunoSEQ multiplex PCR; TCRdb stores in-frame clones only, minus some. This table has 980,000 or so clones, more than 75% appearing once. Germline CDR1 SQVTM, CDR2 ANQGSEA. This CDR3 contains 14 residues. V was pared by 0 bases and J by 1 base, with 7 bases between. On this clone itself: What it binds is unknown. This same CDR3 is encoded by further DNA sequences in the sample.

The V and J genes are TRBV29-1 and TRBJ1-3, with a weak D call TRBD1 (5 bases). The clonotype originates from a man aged 18 to 30 in good health. The sequenced sample consisted of memory CD4+ T cells sorted from blood. Specified subset: CD45RA-negative fraction. CDR3 coding DNA: TGCAGCGTTGAAGACAGGGAATCTGGAAACACCATATATTTT. Translated, it gives CSVEDRESGNTIYF.